This T cell receptor beta chain was found in a study of early stage breast cancer tumors. Findings of the study overall: In about 85% of the 16 patients, blood comparison separated tumor from normal breast.

The CDR3 is made up of 15 amino acids. Germline CDR1 is SEHNR and CDR2 is FQNEAQ (reference sequence). The V and J ends lost 1 base and 0 bases respectively, with 9 bases between them. Repertoires were generated with immunoSEQ multiplex PCR, while TCRdb's copy carries only in-frame clones and drops some. Among approximately 75,000 clones listed, 80% were seen once. Comment on this clone: Antigen unknown.

The rearrangement uses TRBV7-9 and TRBJ1-1; no definite D call. The clonotype comes from a person aged 40-50 years with breast cancer. The specimen was blood. The CDR3 loop reads CASSLDLGMNTEAFF. In nucleotides, the CDR3 is TGTGCCAGCAGCTTAGATCTGGGAATGAACACTGAAGCTTTCTTT.